This T cell receptor beta chain was documented in a study of cytomegalovirus exposure and HLA in healthy donors. The primer mix had 60 Vbeta and 13 Jbeta primers. Sequencing used immunoSEQ multiplex PCR; TCRdb keeps in-frame clones, though not all of them. This table has 150,000 to 180,000 clones, about 68% appearing once. This CDR3 has 14 amino acids. The V gene end was trimmed by 3 bases and the J gene end by 1 base; junction bases not matched to a gene: 1. CDR1 and CDR2 (germline): MRHNA, SNTAGT. This TCR was sampled from a man aged 30 to 39 in good health and CMV-seronegative. Material: PBMCs. The chain is built from TRBV6-4 and TRBJ1-1; 8 bases agree with TRBD1. The CDR3 reads CASSEGTGNTEAFF. The DNA of the CDR3 is TGTGCCAGCAGTGAAGGGACAGGGAACACTGAAGCTTTCTTT.